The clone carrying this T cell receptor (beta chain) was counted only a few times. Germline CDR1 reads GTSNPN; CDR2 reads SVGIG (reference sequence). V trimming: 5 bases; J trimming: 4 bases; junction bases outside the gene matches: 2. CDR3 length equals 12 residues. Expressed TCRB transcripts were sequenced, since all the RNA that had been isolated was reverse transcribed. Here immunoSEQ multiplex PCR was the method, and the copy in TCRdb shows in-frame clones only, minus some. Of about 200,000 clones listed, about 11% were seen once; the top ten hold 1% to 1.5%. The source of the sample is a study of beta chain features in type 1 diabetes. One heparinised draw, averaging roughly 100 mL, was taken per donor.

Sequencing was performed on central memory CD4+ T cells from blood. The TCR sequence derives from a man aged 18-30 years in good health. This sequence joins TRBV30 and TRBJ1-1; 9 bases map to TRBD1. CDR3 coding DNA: TGTGCCTGGGGGGACAGGGCCACTGAAGCTTTCTTT. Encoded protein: CAWGDRATEAFF.